This is a list of T cell receptor beta chains from one sample in a study of a mutant IDH1 vaccine in newly diagnosed glioma. TCRdb's copy holds only in-frame clones and misses some; the assay was immunoSEQ multiplex PCR. The sample carries about 61,000 clones, about four fifths recorded once. The antigens for these receptors are not known. The sequenced sample was PBMCs, obtained from a glioma patient whose treatment included an IDH1 peptide vaccine. These receptors originate from a man aged 45-65 years with glioma. Both conserved end residues are part of each CDR3. Fields, in order: CDR3 length, V gene, D gene, J gene, clone size, CDR3 DNA, CDR3 protein. The D gene is left open where the match is weak. Size values are once, few and many counts, or a class for expanded clones, and some rows have none.

len: 16; v_gene: TRBV30; d_gene: TRBD1; j_gene: TRBJ1-4; abundance: NA; CDR3nt: TGTGCCTGGAGCCGGGGACAGTCAGAGTATAATGAAAAACTGTTTTTT; CDR3aa: CAWSRGQSEYNEKLFF
len: 15; v_gene: TRBV2; d_gene: NA; j_gene: TRBJ1-1; abundance: few; CDR3nt: TGTGCCAGCAGTGAGGTCCAAATGGGCTACACTGAAGCTTTCTTT; CDR3aa: CASSEVQMGYTEAFF
len: 12; v_gene: TRBV10-3; d_gene: NA; j_gene: TRBJ1-1; abundance: NA; CDR3nt: TGTGCCATCAGGATTGATCACACTGAAGCTTTCTTT; CDR3aa: CAIRIDHTEAFF
len: 11; v_gene: TRBV6-5; d_gene: TRBD1; j_gene: TRBJ1-3; abundance: NA; CDR3nt: TGTGCCAGCAGTTACGCCGACAGGGTATATTTT; CDR3aa: CASSYADRVYF
len: 17; v_gene: TRBV4-1; d_gene: NA; j_gene: TRBJ1-1; abundance: NA; CDR3nt: TGCGCCAGCAGCCAAGATCCAAAGAATTACCAACTCACTGAAGCTTTCTTT; CDR3aa: CASSQDPKNYQLTEAFF
len: 15; v_gene: TRBV19; d_gene: TRBD2; j_gene: TRBJ2-2; abundance: NA; CDR3nt: TGTGCCAGTACTACAGCGGGAGGTCTAGGCGGGGAGCTGTTTTTT; CDR3aa: CASTTAGGLGGELFF
len: 15; v_gene: TRBV11-2; d_gene: TRBD1; j_gene: TRBJ2-5; abundance: once; CDR3nt: TGTGCCAGCAGCTTAGGGACAGGGGGGAGAGAGACCCAGTACTTC; CDR3aa: CASSLGTGGRETQYF
len: 13; v_gene: TRBV6-4; d_gene: NA; j_gene: TRBJ1-2; abundance: NA; CDR3nt: TGTGCCAGCAGAGCCGGGTTGGGGTATGGCTACACCTTC; CDR3aa: CASRAGLGYGYTF
len: 16; v_gene: TRBV19; d_gene: NA; j_gene: TRBJ1-6; abundance: few; CDR3nt: TGTGCCAGTAGTATGTCCAACGACAACAATAATTCACCCCTCCACTTT; CDR3aa: CASSMSNDNNNSPLHF
len: 11; v_gene: TRBV20-1; d_gene: NA; j_gene: TRBJ2-5; abundance: NA; CDR3nt: TGCAGTGCTTCGAACCGGGAGACCCAGTACTTC; CDR3aa: CSASNRETQYF
len: 11; v_gene: TRBV20-1; d_gene: NA; j_gene: TRBJ1-2; abundance: NA; CDR3nt: TGCAGTGCTAGATTCCTCTATGGCTACACCTTC; CDR3aa: CSARFLYGYTF
len: 14; v_gene: TRBV27; d_gene: NA; j_gene: TRBJ2-7; abundance: NA; CDR3nt: TGTGCCAGCAGTTTGGCGGCGAGCTCCTACGAGCAGTACTTC; CDR3aa: CASSLAASSYEQYF
len: 15; v_gene: TRBV6-5; d_gene: NA; j_gene: TRBJ2-7; abundance: NA; CDR3nt: TGTGCCAGCAGCCGGGATTTAGGGCCCCTCTATGAGCAGTACTTC; CDR3aa: CASSRDLGPLYEQYF
len: 16; v_gene: TRBV15; d_gene: NA; j_gene: TRBJ2-3; abundance: NA; CDR3nt: TGTGCCACCAGCAGAGATCTCTTAGGGGTTTTGGATACGCAGTATTTT; CDR3aa: CATSRDLLGVLDTQYF
len: 16; v_gene: TRBV7-2; d_gene: TRBD2; j_gene: TRBJ2-2; abundance: NA; CDR3nt: TGTGCCAGCAGCTTAACAATAGCGGGGTCCACCGGGGAGCTGTTTTTT; CDR3aa: CASSLTIAGSTGELFF
len: 16; v_gene: TRBV19; d_gene: NA; j_gene: TRBJ2-5; abundance: NA; CDR3nt: TGTGCCAGTAGTATACTCTCCCCCCGGGGCCAAGAGACCCAGTACTTC; CDR3aa: CASSILSPRGQETQYF
len: 13; v_gene: TRBV15; d_gene: NA; j_gene: TRBJ1-5; abundance: NA; CDR3nt: TGTGCCACCAGCAGTTTCACAACTCAGCCCCAGCATTTT; CDR3aa: CATSSFTTQPQHF
len: 16; v_gene: TRBV5-1; d_gene: TRBD2; j_gene: TRBJ2-5; abundance: NA; CDR3nt: TGCGCCAGCAGCTTGGTTAGCGGGGGGTACCAAGAGACCCAGTACTTC; CDR3aa: CASSLVSGGYQETQYF
len: 15; v_gene: TRBV7-8; d_gene: NA; j_gene: TRBJ1-4; abundance: NA; CDR3nt: TGTGCCAGCAGCTGGGGCAGGGGCTTTGGTGAAAAACTGTTTTTT; CDR3aa: CASSWGRGFGEKLFF
len: 11; v_gene: TRBV28; d_gene: NA; j_gene: TRBJ1-1; abundance: few; CDR3nt: TGTGCCAGCAGTGCAGGGAGTGAAGCTTTCTTT; CDR3aa: CASSAGSEAFF
len: 13; v_gene: TRBV30; d_gene: NA; j_gene: TRBJ1-5; abundance: NA; CDR3nt: TGTGCCTTTTCCGGGAAAGGGAATCAGCCCCAGCATTTT; CDR3aa: CAFSGKGNQPQHF
len: 10; v_gene: TRBV20-1; d_gene: NA; j_gene: TRBJ1-4; abundance: NA; CDR3nt: TGCAGTGCTGGCGGTGAAAAACTGTTTTTT; CDR3aa: CSAGGEKLFF
len: 16; v_gene: TRBV7-9; d_gene: NA; j_gene: TRBJ1-2; abundance: NA; CDR3nt: TGTGCCAGCAGCTTACGGGGCCGGGGTCGGACTAGCGGCTACACCTTC; CDR3aa: CASSLRGRGRTSGYTF
len: 13; v_gene: TRBV19; d_gene: NA; j_gene: TRBJ1-3; abundance: few; CDR3nt: TGTGCCAGTAGTATTACGGGGTACGGGGCCATATATTTT; CDR3aa: CASSITGYGAIYF
len: 14; v_gene: TRBV19; d_gene: NA; j_gene: TRBJ2-5; abundance: NA; CDR3nt: TGTGCCAGTAGCCCCTTTGGGGCCTTGGAGACCCAGTACTTC; CDR3aa: CASSPFGALETQYF
len: 13; v_gene: TRBV2; d_gene: NA; j_gene: TRBJ1-4; abundance: few; CDR3nt: TGTGCCAGCAGGGCAGGGCCTAATGAAAAACTGTTTTTT; CDR3aa: CASRAGPNEKLFF
len: 16; v_gene: TRBV7-2; d_gene: NA; j_gene: TRBJ1-1; abundance: few; CDR3nt: TGTGCCAGCAGCTTAGGCCCTTACGGGGGAAACACTGAAGCTTTCTTT; CDR3aa: CASSLGPYGGNTEAFF
len: 16; v_gene: TRBV14; d_gene: TRBD2; j_gene: TRBJ2-3; abundance: NA; CDR3nt: TGTGCCAGCAGCCGCGCTAGCGGATTTAGCACAGATACGCAGTATTTT; CDR3aa: CASSRASGFSTDTQYF
len: 13; v_gene: TRBV6-6; d_gene: NA; j_gene: TRBJ2-3; abundance: NA; CDR3nt: TGTGCCAGCAGTTTCACCGACACAGATACGCAGTATTTT; CDR3aa: CASSFTDTDTQYF
len: 13; v_gene: TRBV6-1; d_gene: NA; j_gene: TRBJ1-2; abundance: NA; CDR3nt: TGTGCCAGCAGTGTCGGGGGGAACTATGGCTACACCTTC; CDR3aa: CASSVGGNYGYTF
len: 14; v_gene: TRBV14; d_gene: NA; j_gene: TRBJ1-2; abundance: NA; CDR3nt: TGTGCCAGCAGCGCAGCCGGGGGCGCGTATGGCTACACCTTC; CDR3aa: CASSAAGGAYGYTF
len: 12; v_gene: TRBV11-3; d_gene: NA; j_gene: TRBJ2-1; abundance: NA; CDR3nt: TGTGCCAGCAGCACAAGACAGGATGAGCAGTTCTTC; CDR3aa: CASSTRQDEQFF
len: 16; v_gene: TRBV27; d_gene: NA; j_gene: TRBJ2-7; abundance: NA; CDR3nt: TGTGCCAGCAGTTTGTTGCAGACAGCTAATTCCTACGAGCAGTACTTC; CDR3aa: CASSLLQTANSYEQYF
len: 16; v_gene: TRBV6-5; d_gene: TRBD1; j_gene: TRBJ2-7; abundance: NA; CDR3nt: TGTGCCAGCAGTTACTCGATATACAGGGGCCCCTACGAGCAGTACTTC; CDR3aa: CASSYSIYRGPYEQYF
len: 13; v_gene: TRBV6-6; d_gene: NA; j_gene: TRBJ2-7; abundance: few; CDR3nt: TGTGCCAGCAGTTACGGTAACTGGGACGAGCAGTACTTC; CDR3aa: CASSYGNWDEQYF
len: 15; v_gene: TRBV2; d_gene: NA; j_gene: TRBJ1-1; abundance: few; CDR3nt: TGTGCCAGAAACTCTCAGACCATTCGGAACACTGAAGCTTTCTTT; CDR3aa: CARNSQTIRNTEAFF
len: 14; v_gene: TRBV14; d_gene: NA; j_gene: TRBJ2-5; abundance: NA; CDR3nt: TGTGCCAGCAGCCCTATTAGGCCGCGGGAGACCCAGTACTTC; CDR3aa: CASSPIRPRETQYF
len: 14; v_gene: TRBV28; d_gene: NA; j_gene: TRBJ1-3; abundance: NA; CDR3nt: TGTGCCAGCAGTCTTACGAGGGGAGTAAACACCATATATTTT; CDR3aa: CASSLTRGVNTIYF
len: 15; v_gene: TRBV27; d_gene: NA; j_gene: TRBJ1-2; abundance: NA; CDR3nt: TGTGCCAGCAGTTTGAACAGCCGAGGGCCCTATGGCTACACCTTC; CDR3aa: CASSLNSRGPYGYTF
len: 15; v_gene: TRBV28; d_gene: NA; j_gene: TRBJ2-5; abundance: NA; CDR3nt: TGTGCCAGCAGTTTAATGCTAGGGAAGGAAGAGACCCAGTACTTC; CDR3aa: CASSLMLGKEETQYF
len: 16; v_gene: TRBV27; d_gene: TRBD2; j_gene: TRBJ2-1; abundance: NA; CDR3nt: TGTGCCAGCAGTACAAAAAGCGGGGAAAATTACAATGAGCAGTTCTTC; CDR3aa: CASSTKSGENYNEQFF